These 2 T cell receptor beta chains were all obtained from the same sample, sequenced in a study of T cells after yellow fever vaccination. Using its own MiXCR run on the 5' RACE reads, TCRdb lists one record per CDR3 protein. The data contain approximately 58,000 distinct CDR3 sequences, 5% to 6.5% of them seen just once; the ten biggest clones take up 25% to 40%. Material: PBMCs, either bulk or a sorted T-cell subset (CD4+, CD8+, memory, or dextramer-sorted; not recorded which), obtained on the day of the yellow fever booster vaccination. All receptors derive from a man aged 18 to 30 who received the YFV17D yellow fever vaccine.

V and J are TRBV19 and TRBJ2-3; D call uncertain. In germline, CDR1 is LNHDA, CDR2 SQIVND (reference sequence). Trimming pared 8 bases from V and 0 bases from J, leaving 12 bases between. The CDR3 covers 14 residues. The CDR3 nucleotides are TGTGCCAGTCGCCCCCTTGCTAGCACAGATACGCAGTATTTT. Its protein is CASRPLASTDTQYF.

This clonotype has a count of ten or more. The chain joins TRBV29-1 to TRBJ1-1; D might be TRBD1 (6 bases). Trimming removed 7 bases at V and 5 bases at J, with 20 bases between. Per germline, CDR1 SQVTM and CDR2 ANQGSEA. The CDR3 extends over 14 amino acids. CDR3 amino acids: CSALGTLRGTEAFF. DNA of the CDR3: TGCAGCGCCTTGGGGACCCTTAGGGGGACTGAAGCTTTCTTT. The entire variable domain, with the rest obtained from reference TRBV29-1 and TRBJ1-1, is as follows: SAVISQKPSRDICQRGTSLTIQCQVDSQVTMMFWYRQQPGQSLTLIATANQGSEATYESGFVIDKFPISRPNLTFSTLTVSNMSPEDSSIYLCSALGTLRGTEAFFGQGTRLTVV.